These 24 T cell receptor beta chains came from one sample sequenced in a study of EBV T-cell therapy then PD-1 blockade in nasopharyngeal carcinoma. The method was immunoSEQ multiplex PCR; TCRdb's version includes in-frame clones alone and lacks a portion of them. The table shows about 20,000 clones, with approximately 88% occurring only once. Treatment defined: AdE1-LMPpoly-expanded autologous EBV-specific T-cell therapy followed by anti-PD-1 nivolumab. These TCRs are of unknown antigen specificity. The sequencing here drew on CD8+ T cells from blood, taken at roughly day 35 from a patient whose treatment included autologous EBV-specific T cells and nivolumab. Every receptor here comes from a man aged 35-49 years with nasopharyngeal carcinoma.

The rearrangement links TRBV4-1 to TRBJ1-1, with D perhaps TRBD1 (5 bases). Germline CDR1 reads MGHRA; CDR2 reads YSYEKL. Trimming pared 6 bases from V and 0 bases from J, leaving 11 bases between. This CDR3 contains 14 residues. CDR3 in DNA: TGCGCCAGCAGAGAGCAGGGCTTGAACACTGAAGCTTTCTTT. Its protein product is CASREQGLNTEAFF.

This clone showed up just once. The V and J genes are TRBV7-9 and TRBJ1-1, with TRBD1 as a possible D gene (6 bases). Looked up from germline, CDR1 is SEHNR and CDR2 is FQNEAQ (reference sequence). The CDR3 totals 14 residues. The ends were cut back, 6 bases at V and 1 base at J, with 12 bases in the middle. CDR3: CASRPPTGNTEAFF. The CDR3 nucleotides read TGTGCCAGCAGACCACCGACAGGGAACACTGAAGCTTTCTTT. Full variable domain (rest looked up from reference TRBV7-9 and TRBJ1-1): DTGVSQNPRHKITKRGQNVTFRCDPISEHNRLYWYRQTLGQGPEFLTYFQNEAQLEKSRLLSDRFSAERPKGSFSTLEIQRTEQGDSAMYLCASRPPTGNTEAFFGQGTRLTVV.

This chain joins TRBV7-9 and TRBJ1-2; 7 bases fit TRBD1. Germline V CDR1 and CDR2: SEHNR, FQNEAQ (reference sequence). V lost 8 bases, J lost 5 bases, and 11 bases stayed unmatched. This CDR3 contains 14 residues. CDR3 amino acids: CASRPGTVLYGYTF. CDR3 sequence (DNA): TGTGCCAGCCGCCCCGGGACAGTACTTTATGGCTACACCTTC.

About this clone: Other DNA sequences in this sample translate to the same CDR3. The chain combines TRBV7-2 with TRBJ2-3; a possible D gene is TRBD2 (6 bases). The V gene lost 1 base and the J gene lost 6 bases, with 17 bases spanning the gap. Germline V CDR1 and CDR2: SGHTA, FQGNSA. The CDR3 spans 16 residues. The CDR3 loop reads CASSLGLGGLLDTQYF. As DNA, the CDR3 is TGTGCCAGCAGCTTAGGCCTCGGGGGACTCTTGGATACGCAGTATTTT.

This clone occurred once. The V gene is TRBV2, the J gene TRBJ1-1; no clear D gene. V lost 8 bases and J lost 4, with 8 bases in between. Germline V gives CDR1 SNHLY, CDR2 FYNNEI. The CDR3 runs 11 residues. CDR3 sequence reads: CASFGGTEAFF. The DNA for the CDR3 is TGTGCCAGCTTCGGAGGCACTGAAGCTTTCTTT.

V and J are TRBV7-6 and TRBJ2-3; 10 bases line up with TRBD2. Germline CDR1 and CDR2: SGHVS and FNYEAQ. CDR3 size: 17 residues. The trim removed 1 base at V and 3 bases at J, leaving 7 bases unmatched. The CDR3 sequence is CASSLGSSGGGTDTQYF. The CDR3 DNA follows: TGTGCCAGCAGCTTAGGCTCTAGCGGGGGTGGTACAGATACGCAGTATTTT. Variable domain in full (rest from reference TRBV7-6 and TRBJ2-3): GAGVSQSPRYKVTKRGQDVALRCDPISGHVSLYWYRQALGQGPEFLTYFNYEAQQDKSGLPNDRFSAERPEGSISTLTIQRTEQRDSAMYRCASSLGSSGGGTDTQYFGPGTRLTVL.

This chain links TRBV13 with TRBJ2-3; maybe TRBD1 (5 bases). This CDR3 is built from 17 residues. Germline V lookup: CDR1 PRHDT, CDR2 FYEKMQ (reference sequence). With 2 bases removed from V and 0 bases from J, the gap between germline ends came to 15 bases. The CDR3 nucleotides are TGTGCCAGCAGCTTAATAGGAGAGCAGGGAAGCACAGATACGCAGTATTTT. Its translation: CASSLIGEQGSTDTQYF.

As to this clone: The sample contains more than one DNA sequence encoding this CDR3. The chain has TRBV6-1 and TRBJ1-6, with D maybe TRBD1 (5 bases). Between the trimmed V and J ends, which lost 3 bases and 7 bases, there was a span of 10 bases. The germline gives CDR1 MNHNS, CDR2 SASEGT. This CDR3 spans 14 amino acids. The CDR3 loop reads CASSEGGVNSPLHF. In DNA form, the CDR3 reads TGTGCCAGCAGTGAGGGGGGTGTAAATTCACCCCTCCACTTT.

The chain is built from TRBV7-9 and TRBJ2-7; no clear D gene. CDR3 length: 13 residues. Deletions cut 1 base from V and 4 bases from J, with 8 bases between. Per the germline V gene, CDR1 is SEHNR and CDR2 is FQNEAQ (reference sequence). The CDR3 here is CASSLGRKYEQYF. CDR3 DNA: TGTGCCAGCAGCTTAGGACGGAAATACGAGCAGTACTTC.

In nucleotides, the CDR3 is TGTGCCAGCAGCCCTCCGGGACAGGGTATATACGAGCAGTACTTC. It is translated as CASSPPGQGIYEQYF. The V gene is TRBV4-2, the J gene TRBJ2-7; the match to TRBD1 covers 9 bases. The J segment lost 4 bases and the V segment lost 4 bases, leaving 8 bases of the junction unmatched. The CDR3 is 15 amino acids. The germline V gene encodes CDR1 LGHNA and CDR2 YNFKEQ.

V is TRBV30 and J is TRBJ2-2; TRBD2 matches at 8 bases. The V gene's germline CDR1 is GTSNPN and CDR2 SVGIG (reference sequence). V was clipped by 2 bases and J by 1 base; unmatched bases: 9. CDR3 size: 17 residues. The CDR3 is CAWSSSSGVVNTGELFF. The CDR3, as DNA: TGTGCCTGGAGTAGTAGTAGCGGGGTTGTGAACACCGGGGAGCTGTTTTTT.

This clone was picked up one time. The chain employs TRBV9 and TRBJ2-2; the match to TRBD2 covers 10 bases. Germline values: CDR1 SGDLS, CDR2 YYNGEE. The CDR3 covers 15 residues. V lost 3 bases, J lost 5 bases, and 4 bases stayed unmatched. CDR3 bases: TGTGCCAGCAGCGAGAGCGGGGGGGCAACCGGGGAGCTGTTTTTT. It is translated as CASSESGGATGELFF. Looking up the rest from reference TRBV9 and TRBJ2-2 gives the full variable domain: DSGVTQTPKHLITATGQRVTLRCSPRSGDLSVYWYQQSLDQGLQFLIQYYNGEERAKGNILERFSAQQFPDLHSELNLSSLELGDSALYFCASSESGGATGELFFGEGSRLTVL.

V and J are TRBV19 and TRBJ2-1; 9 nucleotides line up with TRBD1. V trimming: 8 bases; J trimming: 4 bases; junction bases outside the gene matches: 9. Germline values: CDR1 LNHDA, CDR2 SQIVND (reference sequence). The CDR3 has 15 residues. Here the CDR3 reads CASSPSGTGYNEQFF. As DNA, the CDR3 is TGTGCCAGTTCGCCCTCCGGGACAGGGTACAATGAGCAGTTCTTC. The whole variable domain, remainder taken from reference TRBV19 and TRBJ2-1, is DGGITQSPKYLFRKEGQNVTLSCEQNLNHDAMYWYRQDPGQGLRLIYYSQIVNDFQKGDIAEGYSVSREKKESFPLTVTSAQKNPTAFYLCASSPSGTGYNEQFFGPGTRLTVL.

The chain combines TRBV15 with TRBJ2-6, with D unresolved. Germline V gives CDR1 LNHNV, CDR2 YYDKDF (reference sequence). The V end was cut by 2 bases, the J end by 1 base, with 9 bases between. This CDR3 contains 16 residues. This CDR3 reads CATSRRTGSGANVLTF. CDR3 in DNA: TGTGCCACCAGCAGAAGGACGGGTTCTGGGGCCAACGTCCTGACTTTC. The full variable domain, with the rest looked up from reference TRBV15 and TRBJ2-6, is DAMVIQNPRYQVTQFGKPVTLSCSQTLNHNVMYWYQQKSSQAPKLLFHYYDKDFNNEADTPDNFQSRRPNTSFCFLDIRSPGLGDTAMYLCATSRRTGSGANVLTFGAGSRLTVL.

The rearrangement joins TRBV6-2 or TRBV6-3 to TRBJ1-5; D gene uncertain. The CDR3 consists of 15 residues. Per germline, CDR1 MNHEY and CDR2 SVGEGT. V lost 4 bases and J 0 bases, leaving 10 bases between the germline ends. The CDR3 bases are TGTGCCAGCAGTTTCCCGGACGTTAGCAATCAGCCCCAGCATTTT. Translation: CASSFPDVSNQPQHF.

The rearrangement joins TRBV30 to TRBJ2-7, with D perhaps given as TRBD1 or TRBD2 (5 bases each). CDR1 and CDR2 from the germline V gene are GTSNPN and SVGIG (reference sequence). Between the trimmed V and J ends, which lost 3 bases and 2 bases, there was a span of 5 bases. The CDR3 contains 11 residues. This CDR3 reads CAWRGAYEQYF. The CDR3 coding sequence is TGTGCCTGGAGGGGGGCCTACGAGCAGTACTTC.

In DNA form, the CDR3 reads TGTGCCAGCAGTTACCTAAGCCTGGGGGAAAAACTGTTTTTT. This gives the protein CASSYLSLGEKLFF. The V gene is TRBV6-5, the J gene TRBJ1-4; D remains unclear. Looked up from germline, CDR1 is MNHEY and CDR2 is SVGAGI. The CDR3 runs to 14 residues. V dropped 2 bases and J dropped 8 bases, with 12 bases sitting between them.

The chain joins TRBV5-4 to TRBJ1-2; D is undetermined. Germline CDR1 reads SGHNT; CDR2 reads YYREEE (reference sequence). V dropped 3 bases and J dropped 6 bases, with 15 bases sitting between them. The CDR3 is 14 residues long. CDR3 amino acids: CASSYPSPGNGYTF. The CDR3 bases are TGTGCCAGCAGCTATCCCAGTCCAGGAAATGGCTACACCTTC. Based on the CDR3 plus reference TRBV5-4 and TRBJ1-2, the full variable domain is ETGVTQSPTHLIKTRGQQVTLRCSSQSGHNTVSWYQQALGQGPQFIFQYYREEENGRGNFPPRFSGLQFPNYSSELNVNALELDDSALYLCASSYPSPGNGYTFGSGTRLTVV.

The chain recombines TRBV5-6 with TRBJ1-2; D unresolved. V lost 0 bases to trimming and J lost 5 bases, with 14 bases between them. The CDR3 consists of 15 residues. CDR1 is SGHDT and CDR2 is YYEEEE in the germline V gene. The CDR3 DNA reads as TGTGCCAGCAGCTTGGCGGGTCCGGCAGAATATGGCTACACCTTC. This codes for CASSLAGPAEYGYTF.

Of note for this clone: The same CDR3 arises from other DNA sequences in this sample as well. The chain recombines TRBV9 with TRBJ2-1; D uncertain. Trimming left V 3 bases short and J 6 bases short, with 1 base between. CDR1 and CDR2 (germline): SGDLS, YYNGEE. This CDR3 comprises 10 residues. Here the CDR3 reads CASSGNEQFF. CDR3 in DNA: TGTGCCAGCAGCGGCAATGAGCAGTTCTTC.

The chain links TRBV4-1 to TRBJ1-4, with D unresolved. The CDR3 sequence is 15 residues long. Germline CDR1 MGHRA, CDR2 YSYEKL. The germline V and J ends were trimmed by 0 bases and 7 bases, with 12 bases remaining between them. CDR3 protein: CASSQEAVRGEKLFF. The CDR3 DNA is TGCGCCAGCAGCCAAGAGGCGGTCCGAGGTGAAAAACTGTTTTTT.

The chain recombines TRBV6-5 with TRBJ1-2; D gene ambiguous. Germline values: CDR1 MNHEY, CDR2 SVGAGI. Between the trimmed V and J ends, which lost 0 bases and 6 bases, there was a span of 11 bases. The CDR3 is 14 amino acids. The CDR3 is CASSYSEGENGYTF. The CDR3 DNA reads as TGTGCCAGCAGTTACTCGGAGGGAGAGAATGGCTACACCTTC.

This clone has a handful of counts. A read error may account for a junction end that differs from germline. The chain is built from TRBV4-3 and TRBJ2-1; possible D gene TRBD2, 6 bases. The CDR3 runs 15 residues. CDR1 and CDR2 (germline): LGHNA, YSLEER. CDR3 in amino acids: CASSQSTTMTTGSVF. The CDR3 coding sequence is TGCGCCAGCAGCCAATCAACCACCATGACGACCGGGAGCGTCTTC.

The DNA for the CDR3 is TGTGCCAGCAGCTTTTCGACCGGGACGGAGAATCAGCCCCAGCATTTT. Translated: CASSFSTGTENQPQHF. The chain carries TRBV27 and TRBJ1-5, with D possibly matching TRBD1 (5 bases). The germline V gene has CDR1 MNHEY and CDR2 SMNVEV (reference sequence). The CDR3 is 16 amino acids. The ends were cut back, 6 bases at V and 4 bases at J, with 19 bases in the middle.